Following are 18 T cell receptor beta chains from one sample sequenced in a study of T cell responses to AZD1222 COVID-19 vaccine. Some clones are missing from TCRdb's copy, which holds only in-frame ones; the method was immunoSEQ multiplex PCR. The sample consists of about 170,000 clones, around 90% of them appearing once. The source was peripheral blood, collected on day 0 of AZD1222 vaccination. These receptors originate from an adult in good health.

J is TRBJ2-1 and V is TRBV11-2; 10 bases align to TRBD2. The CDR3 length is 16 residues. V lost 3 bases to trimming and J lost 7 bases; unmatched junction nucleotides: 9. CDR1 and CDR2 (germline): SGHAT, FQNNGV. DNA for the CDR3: TGTGCCAGCAGCTTTCTAGGGGGACTAGCGTTGAATGAGCAGTTCTTC. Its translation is CASSFLGGLALNEQFF.

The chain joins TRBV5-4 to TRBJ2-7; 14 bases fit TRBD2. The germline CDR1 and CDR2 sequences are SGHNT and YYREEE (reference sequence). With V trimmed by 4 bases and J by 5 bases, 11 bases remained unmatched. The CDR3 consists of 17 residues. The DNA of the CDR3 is TGTGCCAGCAGCCTGGGGACTAGCGGGAGAAGGAGTAACGAGCAGTACTTC. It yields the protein CASSLGTSGRRSNEQYF.

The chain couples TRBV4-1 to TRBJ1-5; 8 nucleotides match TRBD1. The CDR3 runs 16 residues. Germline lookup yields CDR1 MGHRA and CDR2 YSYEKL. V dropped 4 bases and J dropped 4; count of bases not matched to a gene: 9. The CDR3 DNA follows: TGCGCCAGCAGCCCCGGACCTGGACAGGGTAATCAGCCCCAGCATTTT. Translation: CASSPGPGQGNQPQHF.

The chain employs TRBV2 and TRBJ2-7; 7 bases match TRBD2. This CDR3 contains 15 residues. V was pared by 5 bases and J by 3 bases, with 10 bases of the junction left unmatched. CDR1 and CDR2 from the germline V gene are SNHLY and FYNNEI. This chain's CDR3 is CASSWNGRRGYEQYF. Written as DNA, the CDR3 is TGTGCCAGCAGTTGGAACGGGAGGAGGGGCTACGAGCAGTACTTC.

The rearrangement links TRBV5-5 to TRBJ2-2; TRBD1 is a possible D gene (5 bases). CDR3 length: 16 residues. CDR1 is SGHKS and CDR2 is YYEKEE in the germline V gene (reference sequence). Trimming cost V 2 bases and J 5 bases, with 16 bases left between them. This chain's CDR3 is CASSFLGDSATGELFF. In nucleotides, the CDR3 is TGTGCCAGCAGCTTTTTGGGCGACAGTGCTACCGGGGAGCTGTTTTTT.

This CDR3 reads CASSLTHGTGVEKLFF. CDR3 bases: TGTGCCAGCAGTCTCACGCACGGGACAGGGGTTGAAAAACTGTTTTTT. The V and J genes are TRBV6-2 or TRBV6-3 and TRBJ1-4; 10 positions match TRBD1. This CDR3 is built from 16 residues. The V segment lost 5 bases and the J segment 7 bases; nucleotides outside the gene matches: 10. Germline CDR1 and CDR2: MNHEY and SVGEGT.

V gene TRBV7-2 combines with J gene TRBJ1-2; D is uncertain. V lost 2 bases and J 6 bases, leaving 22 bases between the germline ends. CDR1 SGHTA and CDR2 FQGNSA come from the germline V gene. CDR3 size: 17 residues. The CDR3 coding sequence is TGTGCCAGCAGCTTATTAGCCTCAGGTTATGGGGAGGATGGCTACACCTTC. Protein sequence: CASSLLASGYGEDGYTF.

CDR3 in amino acids: CASSSPGGYGYTF. In nucleotides, the CDR3 is TGTGCCAGCAGCTCCCCAGGGGGCTATGGCTACACCTTC. The gene calls are TRBV11-2 and TRBJ1-2; TRBD1 agrees at 7 bases. The CDR3 is 13 amino acids. Germline CDR1 SGHAT, CDR2 FQNNGV. J lost 4 bases, V lost 4 bases, and 3 bases had no gene match.

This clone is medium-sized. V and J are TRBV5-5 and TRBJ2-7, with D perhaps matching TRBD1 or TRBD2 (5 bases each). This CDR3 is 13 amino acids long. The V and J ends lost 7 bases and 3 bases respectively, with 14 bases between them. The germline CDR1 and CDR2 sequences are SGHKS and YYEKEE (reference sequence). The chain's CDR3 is CASWDGFNYEQYF. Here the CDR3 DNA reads TGTGCCAGCTGGGACGGCTTTAACTACGAGCAGTACTTC.

The CDR3 DNA is TGTGCCAGCAGCCGTCTTGACAGGGGGGATATTATCTATGGCTACACCTTC. Its translation is CASSRLDRGDIIYGYTF. The J gene is TRBJ1-2, the V gene TRBV5-6, with 9 bases matching TRBD1. Germline V gene lookup returns CDR1 SGHDT and CDR2 YYEEEE. CDR3 length: 17 residues. Trimming cost V 4 bases and J 4 bases; bases outside gene matches: 14. Based on the CDR3 plus reference TRBV5-6 and TRBJ1-2, the full variable domain is DAGVTQSPTHLIKTRGQQVTLRCSPKSGHDTVSWYQQALGQGPQFIFQYYEEEERQRGNFPDRFSGHQFPNYSSELNVNALLLGDSALYLCASSRLDRGDIIYGYTFGSGTRLTVV.

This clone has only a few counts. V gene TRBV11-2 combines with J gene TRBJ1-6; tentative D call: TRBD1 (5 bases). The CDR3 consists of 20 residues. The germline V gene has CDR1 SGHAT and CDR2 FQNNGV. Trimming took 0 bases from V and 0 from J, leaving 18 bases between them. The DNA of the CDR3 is TGTGCCAGCAGCTTAGACTGGAAGGGGAGGCGAGACTCCTATAATTCACCCCTCCACTTT. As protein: CASSLDWKGRRDSYNSPLHF.

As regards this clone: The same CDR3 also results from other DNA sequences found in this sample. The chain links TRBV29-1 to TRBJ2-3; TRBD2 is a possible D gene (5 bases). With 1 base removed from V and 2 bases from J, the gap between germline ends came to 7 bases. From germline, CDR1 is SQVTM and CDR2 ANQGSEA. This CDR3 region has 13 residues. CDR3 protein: CSVEGTSTDTQYF. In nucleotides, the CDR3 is TGCAGCGTTGAAGGGACTTCCACAGATACGCAGTATTTT.

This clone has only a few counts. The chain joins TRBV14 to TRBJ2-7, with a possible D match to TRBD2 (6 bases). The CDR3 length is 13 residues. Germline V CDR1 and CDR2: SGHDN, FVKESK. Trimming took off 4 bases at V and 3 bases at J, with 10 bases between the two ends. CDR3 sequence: CASSRGTHYEQYF. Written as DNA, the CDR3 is TGTGCCAGCAGCCGCGGGACCCACTACGAGCAGTACTTC. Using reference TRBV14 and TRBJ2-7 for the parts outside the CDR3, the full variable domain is EAGVTQFPSHSVIEKGQTVTLRCDPISGHDNLYWYRRVMGKEIKFLLHFVKESKQDESGMPNNRFLAERTGGTYSTLKVQPAELEDSGVYFCASSRGTHYEQYFGPGTRLTVT.

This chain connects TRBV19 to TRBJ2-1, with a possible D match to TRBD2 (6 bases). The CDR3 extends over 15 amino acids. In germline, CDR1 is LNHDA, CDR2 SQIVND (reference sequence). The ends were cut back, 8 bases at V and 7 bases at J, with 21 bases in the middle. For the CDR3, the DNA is TGTGCCAGTGGTCGGGACTTACTTTTTAATAATGAGCAGTTCTTC. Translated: CASGRDLLFNNEQFF.

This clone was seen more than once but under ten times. The CDR3 protein is CASSLSEGSYEQYF. The CDR3, as DNA: TGTGCCAGCAGCCTTTCAGAGGGCTCCTACGAGCAGTACTTC. This rearrangement joins TRBV3-1 (or the pseudogene TRBV3-2) to TRBJ2-7; possibly TRBD2 for D (5 bases). The germline V gene encodes CDR1 LGHDT and CDR2 YNNKEL (reference sequence). The CDR3 consists of 14 residues. V lost 4 bases to trimming and J lost 0 bases, with 10 bases between them.

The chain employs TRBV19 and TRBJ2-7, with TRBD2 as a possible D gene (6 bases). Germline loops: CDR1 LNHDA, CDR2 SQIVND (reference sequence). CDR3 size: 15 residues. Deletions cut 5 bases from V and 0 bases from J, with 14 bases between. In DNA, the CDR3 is TGTGCCAGTAGTCCCATAGCGGAGCACTCCTACGAGCAGTACTTC. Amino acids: CASSPIAEHSYEQYF.

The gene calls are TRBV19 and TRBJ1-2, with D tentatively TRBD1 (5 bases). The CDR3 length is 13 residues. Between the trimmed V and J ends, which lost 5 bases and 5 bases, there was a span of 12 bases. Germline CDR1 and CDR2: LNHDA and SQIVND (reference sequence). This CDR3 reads CASSWGGSYGYTF. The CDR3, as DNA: TGTGCCAGTAGTTGGGGGGGAAGTTATGGCTACACCTTC.

CDR3 sequence: CAISFGANEQFF. DNA for the CDR3: TGTGCCATCAGTTTTGGGGCGAATGAGCAGTTCTTC. The V call is TRBV10-3, the J call TRBJ2-1; tentatively, D is TRBD1 (5 bases). V was clipped by 5 bases and J by 7 bases, with 9 bases between them. Germline-derived CDR1 and CDR2 are ENHRY and SYGVKD. There are 12 residues in the CDR3.